These 10 T cell receptor beta chains originate from one sample sequenced in a study of blood T cell repertoires in COVID-19. Repertoires were generated with immunoSEQ multiplex PCR, while TCRdb's copy carries only in-frame clones and drops some. The data hold around 220,000 clones, with 85% to 90% observed a single time. Sequenced input: peripheral blood. The receptors here all came from a woman in her 50s with acute or convalescent COVID-19.

The chain combines TRBV5-1 with TRBJ1-3; no firm D call. Germline V gene data show CDR1 as SGHRS and CDR2 as YFSETQ. CDR3 length: 15 residues. V was cut by 3 bases and J by 2 bases, with 12 bases left in between. The CDR3 protein is CASSYGEYPGNTIYF. In DNA, the CDR3 is TGCGCCAGCAGCTACGGGGAATATCCTGGAAACACCATATATTTT.

The rearrangement uses TRBV18 and TRBJ2-7; perhaps TRBD2 as D (5 bases). This CDR3 is built from 14 residues. Germline lookup yields CDR1 KGHSH and CDR2 LQKENI. V dropped 2 bases and J dropped 2 bases, with 10 bases sitting between them. The chain's CDR3 is CASSPSYGTYEQYF. Here the CDR3 DNA reads TGTGCCAGCTCACCATCGTACGGGACCTACGAGCAGTACTTC. Based on the CDR3 plus reference TRBV18 and TRBJ2-7, the full variable domain is NAGVMQNPRHLVRRRGQEARLRCSPMKGHSHVYWYRQLPEEGLKFMVYLQKENIIDESGMPKERFSAEFPKEGPSILRIQQVVRGDSAAYFCASSPSYGTYEQYFGPGTRLTVT.

This clone was seen a single time. V gene TRBV11-2 combines with J gene TRBJ2-2; 7 positions agree with TRBD2. Germline values: CDR1 SGHAT, CDR2 FQNNGV. The J segment lost 2 bases and the V segment lost 5 bases, leaving 11 bases of the junction unmatched. There are 17 residues in the CDR3. CDR3 DNA: TGTGCCAGCAGCAACACGGTCTGGGGACTAAACACCGGGGAGCTGTTTTTT. It specifies CASSNTVWGLNTGELFF.

This clone was seen a single time. The V call is TRBV18, the J call TRBJ1-2, with 9 bases that match TRBD1. Unmatched junction bases numbered 9, after V lost 6 bases and J lost 4 bases. The CDR3 has 15 residues. CDR1 is KGHSH, CDR2 LQKENI, per germline. This CDR3 reads CASSPTGGEGYGYTF. Here the CDR3 DNA reads TGTGCCAGCTCTCCTACAGGGGGCGAGGGCTATGGCTACACCTTC.

The sample holds a few counts of this clone. The rearrangement links TRBV7-9 to TRBJ2-3; D remains ambiguous. This CDR3 is 14 amino acids long. Germline V lookup: CDR1 SEHNR, CDR2 FQNEAQ (reference sequence). Trimming took 4 bases from V and 0 from J, leaving 8 bases between them. CDR3 sequence: CASSSGISTDTQYF. The CDR3 DNA is TGTGCCAGCAGCTCGGGTATTAGCACAGATACGCAGTATTTT.

This clone was seen a single time. The J gene is TRBJ2-5, the V gene TRBV7-9; TRBD2 is a possible D gene (7 bases). CDR3 length: 15 amino acids. Germline V lookup: CDR1 SEHNR, CDR2 FQNEAQ (reference sequence). V shed 5 bases and J shed 9 bases, with 22 bases lying between them. The CDR3 nucleotides are TGTGCCAGCAGCCCGGTAGGGCGGGGGCTCCAGGCCCAGTACTTC. Translated, it gives CASSPVGRGLQAQYF.

The chain joins TRBV10-3 to TRBJ1-2; no firm D call. Germline CDR1 and CDR2: ENHRY and SYGVKD. The CDR3 spans 14 residues. The V end lost 3 bases, the J end lost 2 bases, and 10 bases lay between the germline ends. This chain's CDR3 is CAISDLTGNYGYTF. The CDR3 bases are TGTGCCATCAGTGACCTGACGGGAAACTATGGCTACACCTTC.

This chain connects TRBV7-2 to TRBJ2-2; weak D call: TRBD1 (5 bases). The V end lost 1 base, the J end lost 1 base, and 7 bases lay between the germline ends. CDR3 size: 15 residues. Germline V gene data show CDR1 as SGHTA and CDR2 as FQGNSA. The CDR3, as DNA: TGTGCCAGCAGCTTAGAACAGGTGAACACCGGGGAGCTGTTTTTT. It specifies CASSLEQVNTGELFF. Based on the CDR3 plus reference TRBV7-2 and TRBJ2-2, the full variable domain is GAGVSQSPSNKVTEKGKDVELRCDPISGHTALYWYRQSLGQGLEFLIYFQGNSAPDKSGLPSDRFSAERTGGSVSTLTIQRTQQEDSAVYLCASSLEQVNTGELFFGEGSRLTVL.

V gene TRBV10-3 combines with J gene TRBJ1-2; 7 bases are a match to TRBD1. The CDR3 length is 13 residues. Germline V gene data show CDR1 as ENHRY and CDR2 as SYGVKD. Germline trimming cut 8 bases from V and 0 bases from J; bases unmatched to any gene: 3. Here the CDR3 reads CAISGTANYGYTF. CDR3 sequence (DNA): TGTGCCATCTCAGGGACAGCTAACTATGGCTACACCTTC.

The chain links TRBV18 to TRBJ2-5; D is unclear. Looked up from germline, CDR1 is KGHSH and CDR2 is LQKENI. This CDR3 spans 14 amino acids. Trimming took 3 bases from V and 0 from J, leaving 8 bases between them. CDR3 protein: CASSPERNQETQYF. In nucleotides, the CDR3 is TGTGCCAGCTCACCCGAGAGAAACCAAGAGACCCAGTACTTC.